This T cell receptor beta chain derives from a study of blood T cell repertoires in COVID-19. Turning to the study itself: From the United States, Italy and Spain came samples of acute and convalescent COVID-19. PBMCs, B-cell-depleted T cells, or T cells were the source of the cDNA or gDNA that made up the material.

Study processing details: For nucleated cells, counts were estimated from reference gene primer amplification. This table comes from immunoSEQ multiplex PCR, and its TCRdb copy is limited to in-frame clones, with some not included. Clone size and the V and J calls come from that table; the DNA yielded D and trimming. Among about 26,000 clones listed, almost 90% were seen once. The germline V and J ends were trimmed by 2 bases and 2 bases, with 6 bases remaining between them. CDR1 is SGHAT, CDR2 FQDESV, per germline (reference sequence). The CDR3 has 13 residues. V usage is TRBV11-1 and J usage is TRBJ1-1; D gene unclear. The sequence came from a man between 65 and 79 years old with acute or convalescent COVID-19. Sequences were obtained from peripheral blood. For the CDR3, the DNA is TGTGCCAGCAGCTTACGGTACAACACTGAAGCTTTCTTT. It encodes CASSLRYNTEAFF.